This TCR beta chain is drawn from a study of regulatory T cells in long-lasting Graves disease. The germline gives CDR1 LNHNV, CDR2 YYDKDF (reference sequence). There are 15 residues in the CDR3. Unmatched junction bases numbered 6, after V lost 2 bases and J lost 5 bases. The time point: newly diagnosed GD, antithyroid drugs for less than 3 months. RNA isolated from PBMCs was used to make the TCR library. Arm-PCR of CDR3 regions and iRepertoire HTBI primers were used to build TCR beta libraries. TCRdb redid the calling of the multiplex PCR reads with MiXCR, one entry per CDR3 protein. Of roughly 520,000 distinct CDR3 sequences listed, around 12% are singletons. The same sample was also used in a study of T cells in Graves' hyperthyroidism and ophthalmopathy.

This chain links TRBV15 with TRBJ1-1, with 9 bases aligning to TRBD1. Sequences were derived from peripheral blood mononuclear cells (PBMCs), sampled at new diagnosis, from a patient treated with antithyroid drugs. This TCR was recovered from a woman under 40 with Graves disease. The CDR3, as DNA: TGTGCCACCAGCAGACCCGGACAGGGGTATACTGAAGCTTTCTTT. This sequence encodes CATSRPGQGYTEAFF.